This entry describes one T cell receptor (beta chain). Antigen specificity is unknown. The CDR3 loop spans 14 amino acids. V lost 6 bases, J lost 6 bases, and 8 bases stayed unmatched. CDR1 and CDR2 from the germline V gene are MDHEN and SYDVKM. The data stem from a study of T cells in Graves' hyperthyroidism and ophthalmopathy. Study-level background: Pretreatment peripheral blood was obtained at initial diagnosis.

Overall study findings and caveats: The model predicted ophthalmopathy a median approximately seven months before onset. In blood, most of the thyroid clonotypes expanded above 0.001 were also present.

Amplified TCR beta CDR3 regions derived from RNA transcripts. The HTBI primer set served for first-round RT-PCR of the TCR CDR3. One entry per CDR3 protein results from TCRdb running MiXCR on the multiplex PCR reads. The sample carries a few hundred thousand distinct CDR3 sequences, under 20% recorded once. Diagnoses were established using clinical symptoms, serum thyroxine and TRAb, thyroid ultrasound and orbital computed tomography. The rearrangement joins TRBV28 to TRBJ1-2; 9 bases agree with TRBD1. Sequencing input: blood. The TCR was taken from a young man with Graves' ophthalmopathy. The CDR3 DNA reads TGTGCCAGCAGCGGGGACAGGGATTTAGATGGCTACACCTTC. Protein product: CASSGDRDLDGYTF.